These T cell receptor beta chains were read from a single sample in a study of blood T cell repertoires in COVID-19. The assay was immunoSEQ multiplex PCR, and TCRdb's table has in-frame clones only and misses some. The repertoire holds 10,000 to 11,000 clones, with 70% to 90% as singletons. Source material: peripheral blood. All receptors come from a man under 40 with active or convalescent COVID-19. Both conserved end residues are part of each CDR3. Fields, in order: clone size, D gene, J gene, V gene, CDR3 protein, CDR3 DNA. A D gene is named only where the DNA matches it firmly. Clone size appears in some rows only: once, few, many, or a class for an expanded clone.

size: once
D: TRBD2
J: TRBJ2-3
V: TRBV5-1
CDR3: CASSLASSGRRTDTQYF
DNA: TGCGCCAGCAGCTTGGCCAGCTCCGGGAGGCGGACAGATACGCAGTATTTT

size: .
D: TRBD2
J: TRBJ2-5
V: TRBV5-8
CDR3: CASSFGTRAEETQYF
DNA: TGTGCCAGCAGCTTTGGGACTAGGGCTGAAGAGACCCAGTACTTC

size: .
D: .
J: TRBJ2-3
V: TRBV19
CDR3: CASSSSTNPDTQYF
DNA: TGTGCCAGTAGTTCCTCTACGAACCCAGATACGCAGTATTTT

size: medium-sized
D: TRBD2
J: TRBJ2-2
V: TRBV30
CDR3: CAWSVLAGDTGELFF
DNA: TGTGCCTGGAGTGTACTAGCGGGGGACACCGGGGAGCTGTTTTTT

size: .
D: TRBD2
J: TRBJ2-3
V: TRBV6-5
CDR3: CASSLSLGGGDTQYF
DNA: TGTGCCAGCAGTCTCTCTCTCGGGGGAGGGGATACGCAGTATTTT

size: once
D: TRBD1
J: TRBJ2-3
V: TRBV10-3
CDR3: CAISESAGGEADTQYF
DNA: TGTGCCATCAGTGAGTCGGCAGGGGGAGAAGCAGATACGCAGTATTTT

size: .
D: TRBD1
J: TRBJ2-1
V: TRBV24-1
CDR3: CATSDLQGAEQFF
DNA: TGTGCCACCAGTGATTTACAGGGGGCTGAGCAGTTCTTC

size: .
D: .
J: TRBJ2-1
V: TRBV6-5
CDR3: CASSLSSVLNNEQFF
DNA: TGTGCCAGCAGTCTCTCTTCGGTGTTGAACAATGAGCAGTTCTTC

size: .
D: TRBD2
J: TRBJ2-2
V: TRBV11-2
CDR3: CASSLRLAGATGELFF
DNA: TGTGCCAGCAGCCTTCGACTAGCGGGGGCAACCGGGGAGCTGTTTTTT

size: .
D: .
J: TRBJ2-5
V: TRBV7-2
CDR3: CASSRQRQETQYF
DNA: TGTGCCAGCAGCCGACAGAGACAAGAGACCCAGTACTTC

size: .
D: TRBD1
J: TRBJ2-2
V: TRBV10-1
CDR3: CASSDSNWGTGDTGELFF
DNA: TGCGCCAGCAGTGATTCGAATTGGGGGACAGGTGACACCGGGGAGCTGTTTTTT

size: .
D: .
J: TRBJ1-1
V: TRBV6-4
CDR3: CASRRNMNTEAFF
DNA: TGTGCCAGCAGGCGGAATATGAACACTGAAGCTTTCTTT

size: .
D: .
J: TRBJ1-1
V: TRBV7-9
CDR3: CASSTGTPPEAFF
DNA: TGTGCCAGCTCCACAGGGACTCCTCCTGAAGCTTTCTTT

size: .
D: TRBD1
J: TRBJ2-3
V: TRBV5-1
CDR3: CASSWGDRGTDTQYF
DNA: TGCGCCAGCAGCTGGGGGGACAGGGGCACAGATACGCAGTATTTT

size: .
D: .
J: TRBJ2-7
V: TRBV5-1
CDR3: CASAVGFGAGVEQYF
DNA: TGCGCCAGCGCGGTAGGGTTTGGGGCAGGGGTCGAGCAGTACTTC